This T cell receptor (beta chain) was documented in a study of T cell responses to AZD1222 COVID-19 vaccine. Repertoires were generated with immunoSEQ multiplex PCR, while TCRdb's copy carries only in-frame clones and drops some. The data contain tens of thousands of clones, around nine tenths of them singletons. To note about this clone: Its specificity is not known.

This CDR3 is built from 12 residues. V lost 2 bases and J 9 bases, leaving 7 bases between the germline ends. Germline V gene data show CDR1 as LGHDT and CDR2 as YNNKEL (reference sequence). Study results and limitations: Across spike, vaccine-associated CD4 TCRs were found, dominant at 160-218 and 743-854. Clonal diversity may have been underestimated in mostly white British donors. Increases in Spike-specific TCR breadth and depth were seen after two AZD1222 doses.

This receptor was identified in an adult in good health. This chain links TRBV3-1 (or the pseudogene TRBV3-2) with TRBJ2-2; D not resolved. Specimen: peripheral blood, collected on day 0 of MenACWY control vaccination. CDR3 loop: CASSQIWRELFF. For the CDR3, the DNA is TGTGCCAGCAGCCAAATCTGGAGGGAGCTGTTTTTT.